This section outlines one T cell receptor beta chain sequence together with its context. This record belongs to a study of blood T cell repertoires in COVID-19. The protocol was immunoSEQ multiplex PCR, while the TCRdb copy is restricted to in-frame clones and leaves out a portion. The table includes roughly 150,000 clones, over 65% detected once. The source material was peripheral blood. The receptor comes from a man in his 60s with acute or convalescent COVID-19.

The CDR3 DNA reads TGTGCCTGGACCGGGACAGTCTCCTACAATGAGCAGTTCTTC. This codes for CAWTGTVSYNEQFF. The chain recombines TRBV30 with TRBJ2-1; 7 nucleotides agree with TRBD1. The CDR3 contains 14 residues. Germline CDR1 reads GTSNPN; CDR2 reads SVGIG (reference sequence). With V trimmed by 4 bases and J by 0 bases, 3 bases remained unmatched.